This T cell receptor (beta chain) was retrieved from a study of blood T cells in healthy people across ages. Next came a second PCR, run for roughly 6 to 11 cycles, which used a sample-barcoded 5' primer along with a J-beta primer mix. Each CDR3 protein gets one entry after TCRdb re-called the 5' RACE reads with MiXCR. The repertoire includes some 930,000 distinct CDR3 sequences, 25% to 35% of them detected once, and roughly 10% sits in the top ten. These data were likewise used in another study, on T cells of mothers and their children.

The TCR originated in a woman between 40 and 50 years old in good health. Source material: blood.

The CDR3 coding sequence is TGCAGCGTTCCGTTGGGGGCCACTGAAGCTTTCTTT. It is translated as CSVPLGATEAFF. This rearrangement joins TRBV29-1 to TRBJ1-1; D is perhaps TRBD1 (6 bases). V gave up 5 bases and J gave up 4 bases, with 11 bases separating them. Germline CDR1 reads SQVTM; CDR2 reads ANQGSEA. This CDR3 has 12 amino acids.